This TCR beta chain came from a study of blood T cell repertoires in COVID-19. Study as a whole: Acute and convalescent COVID-19 samples came from the United States, Italy and Spain. From T cells, B-cell-depleted T cells, or PBMCs came the material, which was cDNA or gDNA.

Germline CDR1 is SGHDT and CDR2 is YYEEEE. The CDR3 consists of 13 residues. V was pared by 1 base and J by 7 bases, with 11 bases between. The table came from immunoSEQ multiplex PCR; TCRdb's copy has only in-frame clones and leaves some out. The sample lists roughly 230,000 clones; about 83% were seen once. The sequence was collected from a man aged 35-49 years with active or convalescent COVID-19. Material for sequencing was peripheral blood. The chain uses TRBV5-6 and TRBJ1-2, with a possible D match to TRBD1 (6 bases). The CDR3: CASSLSGEGGYTF. CDR3 coding DNA: TGTGCCAGCAGCTTGTCAGGGGAGGGTGGCTACACCTTC. The full variable domain, with the rest looked up from reference TRBV5-6 and TRBJ1-2, is DAGVTQSPTHLIKTRGQQVTLRCSPKSGHDTVSWYQQALGQGPQFIFQYYEEEERQRGNFPDRFSGHQFPNYSSELNVNALLLGDSALYLCASSLSGEGGYTFGSGTRLTVV.